The 32 T cell receptor beta chains below all came from one sample that was sequenced in a study of cytomegalovirus exposure and HLA in healthy donors. The PCR ran on 60 Vbeta and 13 Jbeta primers. Generated by immunoSEQ multiplex PCR, the TCRdb table keeps only in-frame clones and is missing some. Here the sample spans fewer than 110,000 clones, around three quarters being singletons. Sequenced: PBMCs. These receptors came from a male donor in good health and CMV-seronegative.

The chain uses TRBV15 and TRBJ2-5; D perhaps matches TRBD1 (5 bases). TRBJ2-7 matches the DNA end more closely, so the J call is doubtful. Per germline, CDR1 LNHNV and CDR2 YYDKDF (reference sequence). The CDR3 is 15 residues long. The CDR3 bases are TGTGCCACCAGCAGAGAGAAGGGGATAAGTTACGAGCAGTACTTC. Translation gives CATSREKGISYEQYF.

This chain uses TRBV5-5 with TRBJ2-7; possible D gene TRBD2, 5 bases. The V end was cut by 0 bases, the J end by 4 bases, with 11 bases between. Per the germline V gene, CDR1 is SGHKS and CDR2 is YYEKEE (reference sequence). The CDR3 spans 14 residues. This CDR3 is CASSLAGKGYEQYF. CDR3 nucleotide sequence: TGTGCCAGCAGCTTGGCCGGGAAGGGTTACGAGCAGTACTTC.

CDR3: CASKGLADSYEQYF. CDR3 in DNA: TGTGCCAGCAAGGGGCTAGCGGACTCCTACGAGCAGTACTTC. The chain joins TRBV27 to TRBJ2-7, with 7 bases lining up with TRBD2. Trimming removed 7 bases from V and 0 bases from J; junction bases left unmatched: 6. The CDR3 has 14 amino acids. Germline CDR1 and CDR2: MNHEY and SMNVEV (reference sequence).

V and J are TRBV7-2 and TRBJ1-4, with D perhaps matching TRBD1 (5 bases). The CDR3 runs 18 residues. V was trimmed by 4 bases and J by 2 bases, leaving 20 bases between them. Germline CDR1 is SGHTA and CDR2 is FQGNSA. The CDR3 sequence: CASSSAPGPRGTNEKLFF. CDR3 nucleotide sequence: TGTGCCAGCAGCTCCGCACCCGGGCCACGGGGGACTAATGAAAAACTGTTTTTT. The full variable domain, its missing parts supplied by reference TRBV7-2 and TRBJ1-4, is GAGVSQSPSNKVTEKGKDVELRCDPISGHTALYWYRQSLGQGLEFLIYFQGNSAPDKSGLPSDRFSAERTGGSVSTLTIQRTQQEDSAVYLCASSSAPGPRGTNEKLFFGSGTQLSVL.

V gene TRBV5-1 combines with J gene TRBJ2-7; 7 nucleotides align to TRBD1. The CDR3 loop spans 14 amino acids. Trimming removed 4 bases from V and 2 bases from J; junction bases left unmatched: 6. CDR1 is SGHRS and CDR2 is YFSETQ in the germline V gene. CDR3 coding DNA: TGCGCCAGCAGCCAGGGACAGACCCCCTACGAGCAGTACTTC. Translation: CASSQGQTPYEQYF.

This clone was seen just once. V and J are TRBV5-4 and TRBJ2-5, with 8 bases identical to TRBD2. The CDR3 sequence is 14 residues long. V lost 0 bases to trimming and J lost 4 bases; unmatched junction nucleotides: 2. The germline V gene has CDR1 SGHNT and CDR2 YYREEE (reference sequence). CDR3 sequence (DNA): TGTGCCAGCAGCTTGGCGGGAGGGGCAGAGACCCAGTACTTC. Protein product: CASSLAGGAETQYF.

This chain connects TRBV7-9 to TRBJ2-7; D may be TRBD1 (5 bases). V was pared by 4 bases and J by 1 base, with 8 bases between. CDR1 SEHNR and CDR2 FQNEAQ come from the germline V gene (reference sequence). CDR3 size: 13 residues. For the CDR3, the DNA is TGTGCCAGCAGCTCTGACAGATCCTACGAGCAGTACGTC. Its translation is CASSSDRSYEQYV.

The rearrangement joins TRBV11-2 to TRBJ2-7; 8 bases agree with TRBD1. Trimming removed 6 bases from V and 0 bases from J; junction bases left unmatched: 7. Germline CDR1 and CDR2: SGHAT and FQNNGV. The CDR3 runs to 15 residues. The CDR3 is CASRTGTGVSYEQYF. The DNA for the CDR3 is TGTGCCAGCAGAACCGGGACAGGAGTCTCCTACGAGCAGTACTTC.

This clone was seen a single time. The chain combines TRBV27 with TRBJ2-7; TRBD2 aligns across 8 bases. Trimming cost V 0 bases and J 5 bases; bases outside gene matches: 6. The CDR3 consists of 15 residues. Germline CDR1 and CDR2: MNHEY and SMNVEV (reference sequence). The CDR3 sequence: CASSLSPAGDDEQYF. The CDR3 DNA reads TGTGCCAGCAGTTTATCGCCAGCGGGAGACGACGAGCAGTACTTC.

This clone was counted only a few times. The J gene is TRBJ2-1, the V gene TRBV15; 8 nucleotides line up with TRBD2. The CDR3 has 16 residues. V dropped 3 bases and J dropped 4; count of bases not matched to a gene: 8. Per germline, CDR1 LNHNV and CDR2 YYDKDF (reference sequence). CDR3 residues: CATSSPERERYNEQFF. The CDR3, as DNA: TGTGCCACCAGCAGCCCCGAGCGGGAGCGGTACAATGAGCAGTTCTTC.

This clone has a single count. The rearrangement links TRBV6-5 to TRBJ1-1; 7 nucleotides agree with TRBD1. With V trimmed by 2 bases and J by 1 base, 4 bases remained unmatched. The germline gives CDR1 MNHEY, CDR2 SVGAGI. This CDR3 region has 15 residues. In nucleotides, the CDR3 is TGTGCCAGCAGTTACACCCACAGGGGGAACACTGAAGCTTTCTTT. As protein: CASSYTHRGNTEAFF.

The chain combines TRBV5-4 with TRBJ2-5, with D possibly TRBD2 on 6 matching bases. The J call is doubtful: the DNA matches TRBJ2-7 better. Germline-derived CDR1 and CDR2 are SGHNT and YYREEE (reference sequence). This CDR3 is built from 14 residues. CDR3 amino acids: CASSFGEESYEQYF. CDR3 bases: TGTGCCAGCAGCTTTGGGGAGGAGTCCTACGAGCAGTACTTC.

The J gene is TRBJ2-1, the V gene TRBV13; TRBD1 matches 8 bases. V was pared by 5 bases and J by 5 bases, with 5 bases of the junction left unmatched. Germline CDR1 PRHDT, CDR2 FYEKMQ (reference sequence). The CDR3 runs to 14 residues. This CDR3 is CASSLDRANNEQFF. In DNA, the CDR3 is TGTGCCAGCAGCCTGGACAGGGCGAACAATGAGCAGTTCTTC.

V and J are TRBV10-3 and TRBJ1-5; D is uncertain. Germline CDR1 is ENHRY and CDR2 is SYGVKD. The germline V and J ends were trimmed by 3 bases and 0 bases, with 12 bases remaining between them. This CDR3 region has 16 residues. CDR3 sequence: CAISETDRYSNQPQHF. The CDR3 bases are TGTGCCATCAGTGAAACAGACCGGTATAGCAATCAGCCCCAGCATTTT.

The V gene is TRBV5-8, the J gene TRBJ2-7; 10 bases are shared with TRBD2. J was trimmed by 3 bases and V by 2 bases; bases with no gene match: 2. The V gene's germline CDR1 is SGHTS and CDR2 YDEGEE. The CDR3 has 14 amino acids. The CDR3 sequence is CASSFSSGSYEQYF. The CDR3 DNA reads as TGTGCCAGCAGCTTCTCTAGCGGGAGCTACGAGCAGTACTTC.

This clone occurred once. The chain couples TRBV15 to TRBJ2-7; 14 nucleotides align to TRBD2. The length of the CDR3 is 17 residues. Germline values: CDR1 LNHNV, CDR2 YYDKDF (reference sequence). V shed 4 bases, J shed 5 bases, and the junction held 10 bases outside the gene matches. CDR3 DNA sequence: TGTGCCACCAGCAAGGGGACTAGCGGGAGTGATACGGACGAGCAGTACTTC. Its translation is CATSKGTSGSDTDEQYF.

The gene calls are TRBV5-4 and TRBJ2-7; TRBD2 matches 8 bases. V lost 3 bases and J lost 2; bases outside the gene matches: 7. CDR1 and CDR2 (germline): SGHNT, YYREEE (reference sequence). CDR3 length: 15 residues. For the CDR3, the DNA is TGTGCCAGCAGCTGGGGGAGCGGGAGTACCTACGAGCAGTACTTC. Encoded protein: CASSWGSGSTYEQYF.

The chain links TRBV5-5 to TRBJ2-3, with 8 bases fitting TRBD2. V lost 2 bases, J lost 2 bases, and 4 bases stayed unmatched. This CDR3 has 15 residues. Germline lookup yields CDR1 SGHKS and CDR2 YYEKEE (reference sequence). The CDR3 loop is CASSFRGGNTDTQYF. The CDR3, as DNA: TGTGCCAGCAGCTTCCGCGGGGGGAACACAGATACGCAGTATTTT.

The sample holds a few counts of this clone. The rearrangement joins TRBV5-1 to TRBJ2-3; D is unclear. There are 14 residues in the CDR3. Germline CDR1 and CDR2: SGHRS and YFSETQ. Deletions cut 4 bases from V and 0 bases from J, with 9 bases between. The CDR3: CASSQPTSTDTQYF. Written as DNA, the CDR3 is TGCGCCAGCAGCCAGCCGACTAGCACAGATACGCAGTATTTT.

The chain combines TRBV4-1 with TRBJ2-5; 8 bases agree with TRBD2. The last part of the DNA fits TRBJ2-7 better; the J call may be wrong. In germline, CDR1 is MGHRA, CDR2 YSYEKL. The CDR3 extends over 14 amino acids. The CDR3 reads CASSQVSGTYEQYF. The CDR3 DNA reads as TGCGCCAGCAGCCAAGTTAGCGGGACTTACGAGCAGTACTTC.

The chain joins TRBV7-2 to TRBJ2-2; 14 bases line up with TRBD2. With 5 bases clipped from V and 6 bases from J, the junction kept 5 bases outside the gene matches. The CDR3 sequence is 16 residues long. Germline CDR1 SGHTA, CDR2 FQGNSA. The CDR3, as DNA: TGTGCCAGCAGCAGAGGACTAGCGGGAGGTTCCGGGGAGCTGTTTTTT. Translated, it gives CASSRGLAGGSGELFF.

The chain carries TRBV7-8 and TRBJ2-5; 10 nucleotides align to TRBD2. The closer fit of TRBJ2-7 to the DNA end suggests the J call may be wrong. CDR3 size: 16 residues. Germline-derived CDR1 and CDR2 are SGHVS and FQNEAQ. CDR3 in amino acids: CASSFLAGVVPYEQYF. The CDR3 bases are TGTGCCAGCAGCTTTCTAGCGGGAGTCGTGCCCTACGAGCAGTACTTC.

This chain uses TRBV6-6 with TRBJ1-4; TRBD1 aligns across 7 bases. The CDR3 has 14 amino acids. Germline CDR1 is MNHNY and CDR2 is SVGAGI (reference sequence). With V trimmed by 5 bases and J by 8 bases, 8 bases remained unmatched. CDR3 residues: CASSIGAGGEKLFF. The CDR3 coding sequence is TGTGCCAGCAGTATAGGGGCAGGGGGGGAAAAACTGTTTTTT.

This chain uses TRBV6-4 with TRBJ2-2; D not certain. The CDR3 consists of 12 residues. Germline CDR1 and CDR2: MRHNA and SNTAGT. Trimming cost V 7 bases and J 2 bases, with 5 bases left between them. CDR3: CASNSNTGELFF. Here the CDR3 DNA reads TGTGCCAGCAACTCAAACACCGGGGAGCTGTTTTTT.

The rearrangement uses TRBV27 and TRBJ1-2; TRBD1 aligns across 7 bases. The V and J ends lost 6 bases and 4 bases, in that order; junction bases with no gene match: 5. The CDR3 is 13 amino acids. The germline V gene encodes CDR1 MNHEY and CDR2 SMNVEV (reference sequence). The CDR3 DNA is TGTGCCAGCAGGACGGCAGGGGGCTATGGCTACACCTTC. Translated: CASRTAGGYGYTF.

The chain is built from TRBV9 and TRBJ2-2; a weak D match, TRBD2 (6 bases). This CDR3 region has 15 residues. V was shortened by 3 bases and J by 4 bases, with 13 bases between the two germline ends. CDR1 and CDR2 (germline): SGDLS, YYNGEE. The CDR3 is CASSARDSITGELFF. DNA for the CDR3: TGTGCCAGCAGCGCCCGGGACTCGATCACCGGGGAGCTGTTTTTT.

In this sample, this clone turned up a few times. The chain has TRBV19 and TRBJ2-6; D is uncertain. From germline, CDR1 is LNHDA and CDR2 SQIVND (reference sequence). Trimming took off 10 bases at V and 1 base at J, with 14 bases between the two ends. The CDR3 extends over 15 amino acids. The CDR3: CATAQTLSGANVLTF. CDR3 nucleotide sequence: TGTGCCACGGCGCAAACACTATCTGGGGCCAACGTCCTGACTTTC.

The J gene is TRBJ1-3, the V gene TRBV6-5; no definite D call. Between the trimmed V and J ends, which lost 7 bases and 4 bases, there was a span of 14 bases. From germline, CDR1 is MNHEY and CDR2 SVGAGI. CDR3 length equals 14 residues. This CDR3 is CASIPLRPGNTIYF. DNA of the CDR3: TGTGCCAGCATTCCCTTGCGGCCCGGAAACACCATATATTTT.

This chain joins TRBV4-1 and TRBJ2-2; 7 bases match TRBD1. Trimming took 4 bases from V and 5 from J; bases not matched to a gene: 10. The V gene's germline CDR1 is MGHRA and CDR2 YSYEKL. The CDR3 is 16 residues long. The CDR3 bases are TGCGCCAGCAGCCTTTTCCTCGGGACAGAGACCGGGGAGCTGTTTTTT. The encoded protein is CASSLFLGTETGELFF.

The chain carries TRBV7-9 and TRBJ2-6, with 8 positions matching TRBD1. The J segment lost 0 bases and the V segment lost 4 bases, leaving 5 bases of the junction unmatched. This CDR3 contains 17 residues. Per the germline V gene, CDR1 is SEHNR and CDR2 is FQNEAQ (reference sequence). DNA for the CDR3: TGTGCCAGCAGCTGGGACAGGCCATACTCTGGGGCCAACGTCCTGACTTTC. Encoded protein: CASSWDRPYSGANVLTF.

V usage is TRBV27 and J usage is TRBJ1-1; 9 bases align to TRBD1. There are 13 residues in the CDR3. Germline assignment: CDR1 MNHEY and CDR2 SMNVEV (reference sequence). V lost 6 bases to trimming and J lost 6 bases; unmatched junction nucleotides: 5. CDR3 sequence (DNA): TGTGCCAGCAGCCGGGACAGGGCGCCTGAAGCTTTCTTT. Its translation is CASSRDRAPEAFF.

This chain links TRBV28 with TRBJ2-1; 9 bases match TRBD1. CDR3 length: 16 residues. The V gene end was trimmed by 7 bases and the J gene end by 6 bases; junction bases not matched to a gene: 13. Germline CDR1 and CDR2: MDHEN and SYDVKM. The CDR3 DNA follows: TGTGCCAGCAACTTGGTGGGACAGGGTATGGGCAATGAGCAGTTCTTC. It translates to CASNLVGQGMGNEQFF.